Included here is one T cell receptor (beta chain) sequence, with context. The antigen is unknown. The CDR3 runs 14 residues. Germline V gene data show CDR1 as LGHDT and CDR2 as YNNKEL (reference sequence). Trimming removed 6 bases at V and 8 bases at J, with 19 bases between. The entry originates in a study of T cell responses to AZD1222 COVID-19 vaccine. The repertoire was sequenced with immunoSEQ multiplex PCR; TCRdb's copy has only in-frame clones and lacks some. The repertoire consists of 150,000 to 200,000 clones, with about 90% occurring once and the leading ten covering around 5.2%. Study-level findings and limits: Spike was spanned by vaccine-associated CD4 TCRs, with dominance at 160-218 and 743-854.

The chain joins TRBV3-1 (or the pseudogene TRBV3-2) to TRBJ1-1; possibly TRBD1 for D (5 bases). This TCR was sampled from an adult in good health. Here the sequenced sample was peripheral blood, taken on day 0 of AZD1222 vaccination. The CDR3 region is CASRSTGAAGEAFF. The CDR3 DNA reads TGTGCCAGCAGATCTACCGGGGCCGCTGGGGAAGCTTTCTTT.